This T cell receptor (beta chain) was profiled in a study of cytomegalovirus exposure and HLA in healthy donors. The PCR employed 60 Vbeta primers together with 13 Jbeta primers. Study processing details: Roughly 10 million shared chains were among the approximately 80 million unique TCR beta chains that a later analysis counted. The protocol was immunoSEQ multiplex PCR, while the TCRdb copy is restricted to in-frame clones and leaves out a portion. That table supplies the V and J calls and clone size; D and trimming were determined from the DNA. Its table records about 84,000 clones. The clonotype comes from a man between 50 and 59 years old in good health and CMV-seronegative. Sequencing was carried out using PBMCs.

This chain's CDR3 is CASIRSGTGGETQYF. The DNA for the CDR3 is TGTGCCAGCATACGGTCCGGGACAGGGGGAGAGACCCAGTACTTC. The genes are TRBV2 and TRBJ2-5, with 11 bases identical to TRBD1. Germline V gene sequence: CDR1 SNHLY, CDR2 FYNNEI. V lost 7 bases, J lost 4 bases, and 8 bases stayed unmatched. The CDR3 covers 15 residues.